Each of the 29 T cell receptor beta chains below was sequenced from the same sample in a study of blood T cell repertoires in COVID-19. Sequencing was performed with immunoSEQ multiplex PCR; in TCRdb, only in-frame clones are kept and a portion is missing. Among about 86,000 clones listed, over 70% were seen once. The sequenced sample was peripheral blood. The source is a woman over 75 with active or convalescent COVID-19.

V is TRBV4-3 and J is TRBJ2-7; the match to TRBD2 covers 14 bases. The CDR3 sequence is 18 residues long. The trim removed 4 bases at V and 0 bases at J, leaving 8 bases unmatched. Germline lookup yields CDR1 LGHNA and CDR2 YSLEER. CDR3 in DNA: TGCGCCAGCAGCCTCCTCGGGACTAGCGGGGGTTACTCCTACGAGCAGTACTTC. This translates into CASSLLGTSGGYSYEQYF.

The V and J genes are TRBV11-2 and TRBJ1-3, with D uncertain. V lost 5 bases to trimming and J lost 1 base, with 9 bases between them. This CDR3 has 14 residues. Germline CDR1 is SGHAT and CDR2 is FQNNGV. In DNA form, the CDR3 reads TGTGCCAGCAGCCCCCGGGGATCTGGAAACACCATATATTTT. This translates into CASSPRGSGNTIYF.

The chain uses TRBV7-8 and TRBJ1-1, with 8 positions matching TRBD1. V was pared by 5 bases and J by 5 bases, with 7 bases of the junction left unmatched. Germline CDR1 is SGHVS and CDR2 is FQNEAQ. The CDR3 has 14 amino acids. CDR3 amino acids: CASSPDRGLTEAFF. The CDR3 DNA reads as TGTGCCAGCAGCCCAGACAGGGGATTAACTGAAGCTTTCTTT.

V and J are TRBV12-1 and TRBJ2-3; TRBD2 is the table's D call, not checked against the DNA. TRBV12-1 constitutes a pseudogene. The CDR3 covers 14 residues. The CDR3: CASRSGGAEDTQYF. The CDR3 nucleotides read TGTGCCAGCAGGTCCGGGGGGGCGGAAGATACGCAGTATTTT.

The V and J genes are TRBV5-1 and TRBJ1-4, with 9 bases lining up with TRBD1. The CDR3 runs to 15 residues. Germline V gene sequence: CDR1 SGHRS, CDR2 YFSETQ. V lost 3 bases to trimming and J lost 8 bases; unmatched junction nucleotides: 8. DNA of the CDR3: TGCGCCAGCAGCTCGGGGGACAGGGTTGGGGAAAAACTGTTTTTT. This gives the protein CASSSGDRVGEKLFF. The full variable domain, with the rest looked up from reference TRBV5-1 and TRBJ1-4, is KAGVTQTPRYLIKTRGQQVTLSCSPISGHRSVSWYQQTPGQGLQFLFEYFSETQRNKGNFPGRFSGRQFSNSRSEMNVSTLELGDSALYLCASSSGDRVGEKLFFGSGTQLSVL.

The chain couples TRBV19 to TRBJ2-5; D might be TRBD2 (5 bases). The length of the CDR3 is 15 residues. CDR1 and CDR2 (germline): LNHDA, SQIVND (reference sequence). Between the trimmed V and J ends, which lost 0 bases and 2 bases, there was a span of 10 bases. The CDR3 region is CASSIDTGIQETQYF. The CDR3, as DNA: TGTGCCAGTAGTATAGATACGGGGATTCAAGAGACCCAGTACTTC.

The rearrangement joins TRBV6-2 or TRBV6-3 to TRBJ2-3, with TRBD2 matching over 16 bases. The CDR3 length is 15 residues. V dropped 6 bases and J dropped 6; count of bases not matched to a gene: 3. Germline CDR1 and CDR2: MNHEY and SVGEGT. CDR3 loop: CASSLGLAGGDTQYF. Written as DNA, the CDR3 is TGTGCCAGCAGCCTGGGACTAGCGGGGGGGGATACGCAGTATTTT.

The V and J genes are TRBV21-1 and TRBJ2-5; the listed D gene, TRBD2, was not tested against the DNA. TRBV21-1 is termed a pseudogene. The CDR3 totals 12 residues. CDR3 loop: CASTPSPGTQYF. Here the CDR3 DNA reads TGTGCCAGCACCCCATCTCCGGGGACCCAGTACTTC.

This clone was counted once. The V gene is TRBV9, the J gene TRBJ2-5; D ambiguous. V lost 4 bases, J lost 5 bases, and 9 bases lay in between. Germline V gives CDR1 SGDLS, CDR2 YYNGEE. There are 12 residues in the CDR3. Written as DNA, the CDR3 is TGTGCCAGCAGCCCTGTCGGTGAGACCCAGTACTTC. Translated, it gives CASSPVGETQYF.

The V and J genes are TRBV9 and TRBJ2-5, with TRBD2 matching over 10 bases. CDR3 length equals 17 residues. Germline-derived CDR1 and CDR2 are SGDLS and YYNGEE. The junction had 10 bases not matched to a gene; V was cut back by 4 bases and J by 1 base. The CDR3 nucleotides are TGTGCCAGCAGCCCGGGAGCGGGGGGGCCCCTCCAAGAGACCCAGTACTTC. Its protein product is CASSPGAGGPLQETQYF.

The rearrangement links TRBV28 to TRBJ2-7, with 9 bases that match TRBD2. Unmatched junction bases numbered 5, after V lost 3 bases and J lost 2 bases. In germline, CDR1 is MDHEN, CDR2 SYDVKM. The CDR3 is 15 amino acids. CDR3: CASSFGGRAAYEQYF. The CDR3 DNA is TGTGCCAGCAGTTTCGGCGGGAGGGCCGCCTACGAGCAGTACTTC.

The chain recombines TRBV11-1 with TRBJ1-1, with no clear D. The CDR3 consists of 14 residues. Looked up from germline, CDR1 is SGHAT and CDR2 is FQDESV (reference sequence). Trimming cost V 3 bases and J 2 bases, with 10 bases left between them. Written as DNA, the CDR3 is TGTGCCAGCAGCTTGTCTCCGGGTAACACTGAAGCTTTCTTT. The encoded protein is CASSLSPGNTEAFF.

This chain uses TRBV29-1 with TRBJ1-2, with a weak D call TRBD1 (5 bases). Germline V gives CDR1 SQVTM, CDR2 ANQGSEA. The CDR3 runs 11 residues. The V gene lost 6 bases and the J gene lost 5 bases, with 10 bases spanning the gap. In DNA, the CDR3 is TGCAGCGTAACAGGAGAGTATGGCTACACCTTC. This translates into CSVTGEYGYTF.

CDR3 region: CASSVSGTDFLHYNSPLHF. In DNA form, the CDR3 reads TGTGCCAGTAGTGTGAGCGGGACTGACTTTCTCCACTATAATTCACCCCTCCACTTT. This sequence joins TRBV19 and TRBJ1-6; D is possibly TRBD1 (5 bases). The germline gives CDR1 LNHDA, CDR2 SQIVND (reference sequence). The CDR3 runs 19 residues. Trimming removed 5 bases from V and 3 bases from J, with 23 bases in between.

The rearrangement uses TRBV27 and TRBJ2-1, with 7 bases matching TRBD2. The CDR3 loop spans 19 amino acids. V shed 1 base and J 5 bases; nucleotides not matched to a gene: 17. Germline-derived CDR1 and CDR2 are MNHEY and SMNVEV (reference sequence). DNA for the CDR3: TGTGCCAGCAGTTTATTGGGGGAGGGCCTTGGGAAAAGAAACAATGAGCAGTTCTTC. This encodes CASSLLGEGLGKRNNEQFF.

The CDR3 DNA is TGCGCCAGCAGCCTGCAGGGGGTGAACACCGGGGAGCTGTTTTTT. This translates into CASSLQGVNTGELFF. This chain links TRBV5-1 with TRBJ2-2; 7 nucleotides match TRBD1. CDR3 size: 15 residues. CDR1 and CDR2 from the germline V gene are SGHRS and YFSETQ. V lost 4 bases, J lost 1 base, and 4 bases stayed unmatched. Variable domain in full (rest from reference TRBV5-1 and TRBJ2-2): KAGVTQTPRYLIKTRGQQVTLSCSPISGHRSVSWYQQTPGQGLQFLFEYFSETQRNKGNFPGRFSGRQFSNSRSEMNVSTLELGDSALYLCASSLQGVNTGELFFGEGSRLTVL.

The CDR3 sequence: CASSASVAGLASYTQYF. CDR3 nucleotide sequence: TGTGCCAGCAGCGCTTCGGTCGCGGGACTAGCGTCCTATACGCAGTATTTT. The chain combines TRBV9 with TRBJ2-3; 10 nucleotides match TRBD2. The CDR3 has 17 residues. J lost 7 bases, V lost 3 bases, and 14 bases had no gene match. Germline V gene sequence: CDR1 SGDLS, CDR2 YYNGEE.

V usage is TRBV2 and J usage is TRBJ2-3; TRBD2 matches 10 bases. The trim removed 7 bases at V and 5 bases at J, leaving 9 bases unmatched. The CDR3 totals 15 residues. Germline CDR1 is SNHLY and CDR2 is FYNNEI. CDR3 loop: CASTGLAGGRDTQYF. The CDR3 coding sequence is TGTGCCAGCACTGGGTTAGCGGGAGGTCGAGATACGCAGTATTTT.

This chain connects TRBV19 to TRBJ1-3; D perhaps matches TRBD1 (5 bases). V lost 7 bases and J 0 bases, leaving 10 bases between the germline ends. Germline-derived CDR1 and CDR2 are LNHDA and SQIVND (reference sequence). The CDR3 is made up of 14 amino acids. In DNA form, the CDR3 reads TGTGCCAGTACCCAGGGAATCTCTGGAAACACCATATATTTT. Its translation: CASTQGISGNTIYF.

The chain couples TRBV6-2 or TRBV6-3 to TRBJ2-3, with 9 nucleotides matching TRBD2. Germline CDR1 MNHEY, CDR2 SVGEGT. The CDR3 spans 15 residues. V was clipped by 2 bases and J by 7 bases; unmatched bases: 7. The DNA of the CDR3 is TGTGCCAGCAGTTACGGGCGGGGGGGCTTTAATACGCAGTATTTT. Translating gives CASSYGRGGFNTQYF.

This chain links TRBV21-1 with TRBJ1-4; no check of the table's D call, TRBD1, against the DNA was made. TRBV21-1 is assigned pseudogene status. The CDR3 sequence is 18 residues long. CDR3 nucleotide sequence: TGTGCCAGCAGCATGCGTAAGGTGGGACAGAAGTTAGAGGAAAAACTGTTTTTT. Protein product: CASSMRKVGQKLEEKLFF.

The V call is TRBV18, the J call TRBJ1-1, with D perhaps matching TRBD1 (6 bases). V lost 5 bases and J 0 bases, leaving 10 bases between the germline ends. Germline assignment: CDR1 KGHSH and CDR2 LQKENI. The CDR3 contains 14 residues. In DNA form, the CDR3 reads TGTGCCAGCTCATTACAGGGTGTGAACACTGAAGCTTTCTTT. This translates into CASSLQGVNTEAFF.

This clone has only one observation. The chain links TRBV5-1 to TRBJ2-1, with D perhaps TRBD2 (6 bases). The CDR3 extends over 15 amino acids. Germline lookup yields CDR1 SGHRS and CDR2 YFSETQ. Deletions cut 4 bases from V and 0 bases from J, with 11 bases between. CDR3 amino acids: CASSAGKTSYNEQFF. CDR3 coding DNA: TGCGCCAGCAGCGCGGGGAAAACCTCCTACAATGAGCAGTTCTTC.

The V and J genes are TRBV6-2 or TRBV6-3 and TRBJ2-4; D perhaps matches TRBD1 (6 bases). Germline V CDR1 and CDR2: MNHEY, SVGEGT. The V gene lost 5 bases and the J gene lost 3 bases, with 23 bases spanning the gap. The CDR3 is 18 amino acids. The CDR3 DNA sequence: TGTGCCAGCAGTCAGACGGGCTACATCGGGGACAACAAAAACATTCAGTACTTC. Amino acid sequence: CASSQTGYIGDNKNIQYF.

V usage is TRBV6-5 and J usage is TRBJ2-5; tentative D call: TRBD2 (6 bases). The CDR3 has 14 amino acids. V was cut by 6 bases and J by 5 bases, with 16 bases left in between. The germline V gene encodes CDR1 MNHEY and CDR2 SVGAGI. CDR3 sequence (DNA): TGTGCCAGCAGCGGGACCGGGGGTTGGGAGACCCAGTACTTC. It specifies CASSGTGGWETQYF.

The chain recombines TRBV6-2 or TRBV6-3 with TRBJ2-1, with D tentatively TRBD2 (6 bases). CDR1 is MNHEY and CDR2 is SVGEGT in the germline V gene. Trimming took off 5 bases at V and 1 base at J, with 18 bases between the two ends. There are 17 residues in the CDR3. The CDR3 loop reads CASSTLVVAVSYNEQFF. CDR3 DNA sequence: TGTGCCAGCAGTACCCTGGTGGTAGCGGTATCCTACAATGAGCAGTTCTTC.

This clone has a handful of counts. This chain connects TRBV4-3 to TRBJ2-2, with unresolved D. The V end was cut by 1 base, the J end by 8 bases, with 8 bases between. There are 13 residues in the CDR3. The V gene's germline CDR1 is LGHNA and CDR2 YSLEER. The DNA of the CDR3 is TGCGCCAGCAGCCAAGGCTGGGCTGGGGAGCTGTTTTTT. Its protein product is CASSQGWAGELFF.

A single count supports this clone. J is TRBJ2-7 and V is TRBV5-4, with 7 bases matching TRBD1. Trimming at V came to 4 bases and at J to 5 bases, leaving 6 bases not matched to a gene. This CDR3 has 13 residues. The germline V gene encodes CDR1 SGHNT and CDR2 YYREEE (reference sequence). The CDR3 nucleotides are TGTGCCAGCAGCCTGACAGGGAGCGACGAGCAGTACTTC. Translated: CASSLTGSDEQYF.

The rearrangement links TRBV5-6 to TRBJ2-7; 8 bases map to TRBD1. The germline CDR1 and CDR2 sequences are SGHDT and YYEEEE. This CDR3 region has 16 residues. J was trimmed by 4 bases and V by 2 bases; bases with no gene match: 11. The CDR3 sequence: CASSFTGTGWVYEQYF. The CDR3 nucleotides read TGTGCCAGCAGCTTCACCGGGACAGGATGGGTTTACGAGCAGTACTTC.